This is a list of T cell receptor beta chains from one sample in a study of blood T cell repertoires in COVID-19. This table comes from immunoSEQ multiplex PCR, and its TCRdb copy is limited to in-frame clones, with some not included. This table holds 200,000 to 250,000 clones, roughly 88% found once. The material sequenced was PBMCs or T cells enriched from blood (not recorded which). The receptors were gathered from a woman in her thirties who had been exposed to COVID-19. Each CDR3 is given with its conserved first and last residue. A D gene is named only where the DNA matches it firmly.

v_gene	j_gene	d_gene	CDR3aa
TRBV2	TRBJ2-3	.	CASSDEGTQYF
TRBV9	TRBJ2-7	.	CASSQAAGSYYEQYF
TRBV5-6	TRBJ2-7	.	CASSLSYDRASSYEQYF
TRBV19	TRBJ2-1	TRBD2	CASSISSGRDEQFF
TRBV5-4	TRBJ1-1	.	CASSQQTGMNTEAFF
TRBV15	TRBJ2-7	.	CATSREGRGSYEQYF
TRBV6-5	TRBJ2-7	.	CASSYEVSSYEQYF
TRBV20-1	TRBJ2-6	.	CSASWRAISGANVLTF
TRBV30	TRBJ1-5	.	CAWSPGSGQPQHF
TRBV28	TRBJ1-2	TRBD1	CASRQGFPRNYGYTF
TRBV18	TRBJ1-3	.	CASSPSNGAGNTIYF